Following are 17 T cell receptor beta chains from one sample sequenced in a study of CD8 T cells in Susac syndrome. The RNA input was roughly 0.45 to 1 ug, and it was reverse transcribed with random hexamers. In TCRdb, the immunoSEQ multiplex PCR reads were re-called with MiXCR into one record per CDR3 protein. The sample includes around 77,000 distinct CDR3 sequences, just over 95% seen only once; the top ten take 0.095% to 0.13%. The sequencing sample was made of CD4+ T cells from PBMCs. The receptors were gathered from a human donor with multiple sclerosis.

The chain links TRBV7-8 to TRBJ1-1; the D is unclear. This CDR3 has 14 amino acids. V lost 0 bases and J lost 1, with 6 bases in between. From germline, CDR1 is SGHVS and CDR2 FQNEAQ. CDR3 residues: CASSLAPGNTEAFF. DNA for the CDR3: TGTGCCAGCAGCTTAGCTCCGGGGAACACTGAAGCTTTCTTT. Full variable domain (remainder filled in from reference TRBV7-8 and TRBJ1-1): GAGVSQSPRYKVAKRGQDVALRCDPISGHVSLFWYQQALGQGPEFLTYFQNEAQLDKSGLPSDRFFAERPEGSVSTLKIQRTQQEDSAVYLCASSLAPGNTEAFFGQGTRLTVV.

The rearrangement links TRBV2 to TRBJ1-6; no clear D gene. Germline V CDR1 and CDR2: SNHLY, FYNNEI. Trimming stripped 6 bases from V and 8 bases from J, with 14 bases between. There are 14 residues in the CDR3. This chain's CDR3 is CASRNGLNYSPLHF. DNA of the CDR3: TGTGCCAGCAGGAATGGTCTAAATTATTCACCCCTCCACTTT.

This clonotype was found once. A junction boundary mismatches the germline segment, possibly from a read error. The chain combines TRBV4-1 with TRBJ1-5; 7 bases are shared with TRBD1. Per the germline V gene, CDR1 is MGHRA and CDR2 is YSYEKL. The CDR3 is made up of 15 amino acids. In DNA, the CDR3 is TGCGCCAGCAGCCGGGGACAGTCAAGCAATGAGCCCCAGCATTTT. Its translation: CASSRGQSSNEPQHF.

The chain recombines TRBV12-3 or TRBV12-4 with TRBJ2-1; tentative D call: TRBD1 (5 bases). This CDR3 spans 13 amino acids. V lost 5 bases and J 4 bases, leaving 9 bases between the germline ends. In nucleotides, the CDR3 is TGTGCCAGCAGTCCAGGGCCTTACAATGAGCAGTTCTTC. Residues: CASSPGPYNEQFF.

This clonotype was observed a few times. The CDR3 nucleotides are TGTGCCAGCAGCCAAGTTGCAGGGCACGAGCAGTACTTC. This translates into CASSQVAGHEQYF. The genes are TRBV3-1 and TRBJ2-7; weak D call: TRBD1 (5 bases). The CDR3 consists of 13 residues. V lost 1 base to trimming and J lost 5 bases, with 9 bases between them. The germline CDR1 and CDR2 sequences are LGHDT and YNNKEL (reference sequence).

The chain links TRBV7-9 to TRBJ1-5; D remains ambiguous. The CDR3 consists of 14 residues. Germline V gene lookup returns CDR1 SEHNR and CDR2 FQNEAQ (reference sequence). Trimming left V 1 base short and J 6 bases short, with 10 bases between. The CDR3, as DNA: TGTGCCAGCAGCTTAGATAGGGATCCTCAGCCCCAGCATTTT. Its protein is CASSLDRDPQPQHF.

This rearrangement joins TRBV18 to TRBJ2-3, with 12 bases aligning to TRBD1. V was pared by 2 bases and J by 5 bases, with 5 bases of the junction left unmatched. There are 16 residues in the CDR3. In germline, CDR1 is KGHSH, CDR2 LQKENI. In DNA form, the CDR3 reads TGTGCCAGCTCACCAGCCGGGACAGGGGGCCGAGATACGCAGTATTTT. It codes for CASSPAGTGGRDTQYF.

The chain carries TRBV7-2 and TRBJ2-2, with a possible D match to TRBD2 (5 bases). Germline V gene data show CDR1 as SGHTA and CDR2 as FQGNSA. V dropped 3 bases and J dropped 4 bases, with 12 bases sitting between them. The CDR3 is 15 amino acids. The CDR3 spells CASSFGLKVTGELFF. CDR3 nucleotides: TGTGCCAGCAGCTTCGGACTTAAGGTCACCGGGGAGCTGTTTTTT.

This clonotype was observed a single time. The chain is built from TRBV6-1 and TRBJ2-6, with D unresolved. Germline CDR1 MNHNS, CDR2 SASEGT. The CDR3 has 10 residues. Trimming took 1 base from V and 18 from J, leaving 7 bases between them. The CDR3 protein is CASSEERQTF. The CDR3 DNA reads TGTGCCAGCAGTGAAGAGAGGCAGACTTTC.

The genes are TRBV5-1 and TRBJ2-3; possible D gene TRBD1, 6 bases. The germline V gene has CDR1 SGHRS and CDR2 YFSETQ. This CDR3 is 16 amino acids long. The V end was cut by 2 bases, the J end by 2 bases, with 15 bases between. The CDR3 reads CASSLGTGQTTDTQYF. The CDR3 DNA reads TGCGCCAGCAGCTTAGGGACCGGACAGACCACAGATACGCAGTATTTT. The variable domain in full, completed from reference TRBV5-1 and TRBJ2-3, reads KAGVTQTPRYLIKTRGQQVTLSCSPISGHRSVSWYQQTPGQGLQFLFEYFSETQRNKGNFPGRFSGRQFSNSRSEMNVSTLELGDSALYLCASSLGTGQTTDTQYFGPGTRLTVL.

The chain combines TRBV2 with TRBJ2-1; TRBD2 matches at 14 bases. Germline V CDR1 and CDR2: SNHLY, FYNNEI. V shed 4 bases, J shed 9 bases, and the junction held 5 bases outside the gene matches. This CDR3 is built from 15 residues. CDR3 in amino acids: CASSGGLAGVLEQFF. The CDR3 bases are TGTGCCAGCAGTGGGGGACTAGCGGGGGTTCTTGAGCAGTTCTTC.

The chain is built from TRBV4-2 and TRBJ2-2, with 8 bases fitting TRBD2. Germline CDR1 LGHNA, CDR2 YNFKEQ. V trimming: 2 bases; J trimming: 0 bases; junction bases outside the gene matches: 2. This CDR3 has 16 amino acids. The CDR3 region is CASSQRAGANTGELFF. The CDR3 coding sequence is TGTGCCAGCAGCCAAAGAGCGGGGGCGAACACCGGGGAGCTGTTTTTT.

The CDR3 DNA follows: TGTGCCAGCAGCCAAGAAGTGGCGAGGGGCAATGAGCAGTTCTTC. Translating it yields CASSQEVARGNEQFF. This chain uses TRBV14 with TRBJ2-1, with D tentatively TRBD1 or TRBD2 (5 bases each). The CDR3 extends over 15 amino acids. Trimming cost V 0 bases and J 6 bases, with 12 bases left between them. Germline V gene sequence: CDR1 SGHDN, CDR2 FVKESK.

The V gene is TRBV7-2, the J gene TRBJ2-2; D gene uncertain. V lost 5 bases, J lost 3 bases, and 16 bases lay in between. The length of the CDR3 is 16 residues. CDR1 and CDR2 from the germline V gene are SGHTA and FQGNSA. CDR3 in DNA: TGTGCCAGCAGCCTAGGAGCCCAGAGATACACCGGGGAGCTGTTTTTT. It specifies CASSLGAQRYTGELFF.

The chain is built from TRBV5-1 and TRBJ1-5; D is ambiguous. Trimming removed 0 bases from V and 4 bases from J, with 8 bases in between. This CDR3 region has 14 residues. Germline V CDR1 and CDR2: SGHRS, YFSETQ. CDR3 nucleotides: TGCGCCAGCAGCTTGGACAGTCTGAATCAGCCCCAGCATTTT. It is translated as CASSLDSLNQPQHF.

The gene calls are TRBV7-2 and TRBJ2-4; D is unclear. CDR3 size: 15 residues. Trimming removed 5 bases at V and 8 bases at J, with 19 bases between. In germline, CDR1 is SGHTA, CDR2 FQGNSA. The CDR3 coding sequence is TGTGCCAGCAGCCCCCAGAAGGGTAGTAAAGACATTCAGTACTTC. This codes for CASSPQKGSKDIQYF.

This rearrangement joins TRBV5-1 to TRBJ2-7, with a weak D call TRBD2 (6 bases). Trimming shortened V by 6 bases and J by 2 bases, and 18 bases separated the two germline ends. The CDR3 totals 15 residues. The germline CDR1 and CDR2 sequences are SGHRS and YFSETQ. The DNA of the CDR3 is TGCGCCAGCAAGATATCCGGGACTGCGACCTACGAGCAGTACTTC. Amino acids: CASKISGTATYEQYF.